Presented here are 17 T cell receptor beta chains from one specimen sequenced in a study of T cell responses to AZD1222 COVID-19 vaccine. TCRdb's table, derived via immunoSEQ multiplex PCR, lists solely in-frame clones and lacks some. The data contain 110,000 or so clones, around 89% of them singletons. The material was peripheral blood, obtained 28 days after the second AZD1222 dose. Receptor source: an adult who received the AZD1222 COVID-19 vaccine.

The rearrangement links TRBV18 to TRBJ2-3; 12 positions agree with TRBD2. The germline gives CDR1 KGHSH, CDR2 LQKENI. The CDR3 loop spans 17 amino acids. The ends lost 3 bases at V and 1 base at J; junction bases unmatched: 5. The CDR3 DNA sequence: TGTGCCAGCTCACCGAAGGGACTAGCGGGTCGCACAGATACGCAGTATTTT. This encodes CASSPKGLAGRTDTQYF.

There are a few counts of this clone. This chain joins TRBV15 and TRBJ1-5; tentative D call: TRBD1 (5 bases). V dropped 1 base and J dropped 4 bases, with 11 bases sitting between them. This CDR3 has 15 amino acids. Germline V gene sequence: CDR1 LNHNV, CDR2 YYDKDF (reference sequence). CDR3 amino acids: CATSRVAWGNQPQHF. In DNA, the CDR3 is TGTGCCACCAGCAGAGTGGCTTGGGGGAATCAGCCCCAGCATTTT.

The chain carries TRBV5-4 and TRBJ1-2; TRBD1 might be the D (6 bases). V was shortened by 3 bases and J by 8 bases, with 14 bases between the two germline ends. Germline CDR1 is SGHNT and CDR2 is YYREEE (reference sequence). This CDR3 has 13 residues. The CDR3 region is CASSWDPTGGYTF. DNA for the CDR3: TGTGCCAGCAGCTGGGACCCGACAGGAGGCTACACCTTC. The variable domain in full, with the rest retrieved from reference TRBV5-4 and TRBJ1-2, is ETGVTQSPTHLIKTRGQQVTLRCSSQSGHNTVSWYQQALGQGPQFIFQYYREEENGRGNFPPRFSGLQFPNYSSELNVNALELDDSALYLCASSWDPTGGYTFGSGTRLTVV.

This chain links TRBV11-3 with TRBJ1-4; D ambiguous. The V gene lost 1 base and the J gene lost 6 bases, with 12 bases spanning the gap. The CDR3 has 15 amino acids. Germline CDR1 is SGHNT and CDR2 is YENEEA. The DNA for the CDR3 is TGTGCCAGCAGCTTAGTGGCGGGATCTTATGAAAAACTGTTTTTT. This encodes CASSLVAGSYEKLFF.

The chain has TRBV7-8 and TRBJ1-5, with TRBD1 as a possible D gene (6 bases). Per germline, CDR1 SGHVS and CDR2 FQNEAQ. The V end was cut by 1 base, the J end by 2 bases, with 12 bases between. This CDR3 spans 16 amino acids. This CDR3 reads CASSLVPRGGNQPQHF. In DNA, the CDR3 is TGTGCCAGCAGCTTAGTTCCCAGGGGTGGCAATCAGCCCCAGCATTTT.

This chain joins TRBV19 and TRBJ2-2; 7 bases are shared with TRBD1. Per the germline V gene, CDR1 is LNHDA and CDR2 is SQIVND (reference sequence). CDR3 length: 16 residues. Trimming cost V 5 bases and J 0 bases; bases outside gene matches: 6. DNA for the CDR3: TGTGCCAGTAGTTCTCTAGGGACAGCGAACACCGGGGAGCTGTTTTTT. It specifies CASSSLGTANTGELFF.

The chain couples TRBV27 to TRBJ2-7, with TRBD1 matching over 12 bases. V lost 6 bases to trimming and J lost 6 bases; unmatched junction nucleotides: 9. Germline CDR1 and CDR2: MNHEY and SMNVEV (reference sequence). The CDR3 extends over 15 amino acids. CDR3 nucleotide sequence: TGTGCCAGCAGGTCGATCGGGACAGGGGGCATCGAGCAGTACTTC. As protein: CASRSIGTGGIEQYF.

The V call is TRBV14, the J call TRBJ1-2; D call uncertain. Trimming removed 0 bases from V and 4 bases from J, with 6 bases in between. The CDR3 consists of 13 residues. Germline CDR1 SGHDN, CDR2 FVKESK. The CDR3 region is CASSQDSFYGYTF. The CDR3 coding sequence is TGTGCCAGCAGCCAAGACAGCTTCTATGGCTACACCTTC.

V usage is TRBV11-2 and J usage is TRBJ2-7, with D perhaps assigned TRBD1 or TRBD2 (5 bases each). The CDR3 is 13 residues long. V was cut by 4 bases and J by 3 bases, with 10 bases left in between. The germline CDR1 and CDR2 sequences are SGHAT and FQNNGV. The CDR3 here is CASSSGAYYEQYF. For the CDR3, the DNA is TGTGCCAGCAGCTCCGGGGCGTACTACGAGCAGTACTTC. The full variable domain, with the rest looked up from reference TRBV11-2 and TRBJ2-7, is EAGVAQSPRYKIIEKRQSVAFWCNPISGHATLYWYQQILGQGPKLLIQFQNNGVVDDSQLPKDRFSAERLKGVDSTLKIQPAKLEDSAVYLCASSSGAYYEQYFGPGTRLTVT.

This chain uses TRBV6-5 with TRBJ1-2, with unresolved D. Trimming stripped 2 bases from V and 3 bases from J, with 13 bases between. CDR1 is MNHEY, CDR2 SVGAGI, per germline. CDR3 length equals 15 residues. The CDR3 DNA follows: TGTGCCAGCAGTTACGGCGGAAAACCGTACTATGGCTACACCTTC. Translated, it gives CASSYGGKPYYGYTF.

The chain uses TRBV28 and TRBJ2-7; TRBD1 matches 7 bases. From germline, CDR1 is MDHEN and CDR2 SYDVKM. J lost 7 bases, V lost 7 bases, and 7 bases had no gene match. The CDR3 contains 12 residues. CDR3 coding DNA: TGTGCCAGCACGACAGGGTCGGGGGAGCAGTACTTC. Translation gives CASTTGSGEQYF. Full variable domain (outside the CDR3, taken from reference TRBV28 and TRBJ2-7): DVKVTQSSRYLVKRTGEKVFLECVQDMDHENMFWYRQDPGLGLRLIYFSYDVKMKEKGDIPEGYSVSREKKERFSLILESASTNQTSMYLCASTTGSGEQYFGPGTRLTVT.

This clone was detected only once. V and J are TRBV2 and TRBJ2-2; a possible D gene is TRBD2 (5 bases). The CDR3 consists of 13 residues. The germline V gene encodes CDR1 SNHLY and CDR2 FYNNEI. The V end was cut by 8 bases, the J end by 5 bases, with 12 bases between. CDR3 in amino acids: CASSRGGTGELFF. DNA for the CDR3: TGTGCCAGCTCCCGGGGTGGGACCGGGGAGCTGTTTTTT.

This sequence joins TRBV10-3 and TRBJ2-3; 9 bases are a match to TRBD1. The CDR3 extends over 16 amino acids. Germline V CDR1 and CDR2: ENHRY, SYGVKD. V gave up 2 bases and J gave up 0 bases; unmatched junction bases: 3. The CDR3 loop is CAISEPGQGSTDTQYF. CDR3 nucleotides: TGTGCCATCAGTGAGCCGGGACAGGGTAGCACAGATACGCAGTATTTT.

The chain's CDR3 is CASSLGTVNTGELFF. The CDR3 region has the DNA TGTGCCAGCAGCCTCGGGACGGTGAACACCGGGGAGCTGTTTTTT. The rearrangement links TRBV3-1 (or the pseudogene TRBV3-2) to TRBJ2-2; either TRBD1 or TRBD2 may fit D (5 bases each). The CDR3 has 15 residues. Trimming cost V 4 bases and J 1 base, with 10 bases left between them. Germline V gene lookup returns CDR1 LGHDT and CDR2 YNNKEL (reference sequence).

The V call is TRBV5-6, the J call TRBJ2-5, with 13 bases matching TRBD2. The V and J ends lost 0 bases and 4 bases, in that order; junction bases with no gene match: 12. CDR3 length: 19 amino acids. The germline V gene encodes CDR1 SGHDT and CDR2 YYEEEE. The CDR3 is CASSLVGFLGLAGIETQYF. In DNA, the CDR3 is TGTGCCAGCAGCTTGGTAGGGTTCTTGGGACTAGCGGGAATAGAGACCCAGTACTTC.

CDR3 loop: CASSLVGQSYGANVLTF. Here the CDR3 DNA reads TGTGCCAGCAGTTTAGTGGGACAGTCGTATGGGGCCAACGTCCTGACTTTC. This chain connects TRBV28 to TRBJ2-6; 7 bases map to TRBD1. The V gene end was trimmed by 2 bases and the J gene end by 3 bases; junction bases not matched to a gene: 7. The germline gives CDR1 MDHEN, CDR2 SYDVKM. The CDR3 contains 17 residues.

The gene calls are TRBV4-3 and TRBJ2-1; D is unclear. Per the germline V gene, CDR1 is LGHNA and CDR2 is YSLEER. This CDR3 is 16 amino acids long. Trimming removed 4 bases from V and 1 base from J, with 14 bases in between. In nucleotides, the CDR3 is TGCGCCAGCAGCCCCTGGGCGGTACTGTCCTACAATGAGCAGTTCTTC. Amino acid sequence: CASSPWAVLSYNEQFF.